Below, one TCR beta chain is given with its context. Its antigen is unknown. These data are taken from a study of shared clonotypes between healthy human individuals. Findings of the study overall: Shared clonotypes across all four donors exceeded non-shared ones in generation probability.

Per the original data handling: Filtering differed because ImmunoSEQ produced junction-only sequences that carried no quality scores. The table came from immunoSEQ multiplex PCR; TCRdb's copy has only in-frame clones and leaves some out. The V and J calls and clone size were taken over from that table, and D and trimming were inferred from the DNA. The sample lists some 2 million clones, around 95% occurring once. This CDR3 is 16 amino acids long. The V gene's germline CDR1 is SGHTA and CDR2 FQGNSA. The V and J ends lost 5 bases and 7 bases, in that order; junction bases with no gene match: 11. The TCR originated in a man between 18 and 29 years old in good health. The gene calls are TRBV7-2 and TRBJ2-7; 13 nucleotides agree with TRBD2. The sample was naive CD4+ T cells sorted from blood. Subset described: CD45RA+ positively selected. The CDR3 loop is CASSRQGLAGEGEQYF. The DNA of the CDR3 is TGTGCCAGCAGCAGACAAGGACTAGCGGGAGAGGGAGAGCAGTACTTC. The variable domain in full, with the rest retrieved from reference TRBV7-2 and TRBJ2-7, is GAGVSQSPSNKVTEKGKDVELRCDPISGHTALYWYRQSLGQGLEFLIYFQGNSAPDKSGLPSDRFSAERTGGSVSTLTIQRTQQEDSAVYLCASSRQGLAGEGEQYFGPGTRLTVT.